This T cell receptor beta chain was obtained from a study of PD-L1 blockade in urothelial cancer. Overall study: Bladder-origin urothelial cancer in males described about 85% of the roughly 29 patients. Analyzed time points were 3 weeks (second dose) and 6 weeks after therapy began.

The investigators introduced synthetic TCR analog templates into each PCR as spikes. Clones were read by immunoSEQ multiplex PCR, and TCRdb kept only the in-frame ones, dropping some. The sample carries around 38,000 clones, 84% recorded once. The CDR3 sequence is 16 residues long. Trimming took 7 bases from V and 5 from J, leaving 20 bases between them. Per the germline V gene, CDR1 is SGHAT and CDR2 is FQNNGV. Time point indicated: pretreatment peripheral blood. Patients presented with locally advanced or metastatic urothelial carcinoma. The chain has TRBV11-2 and TRBJ2-2, with D possibly TRBD2 on 5 matching bases. This clonotype was obtained from a man aged 60-69 years with urothelial cancer. This material consisted of PBMCs, taken around atezolizumab (anti-PD-L1) treatment. Here the CDR3 reads CASNSNRGRGTGELFF. Here the CDR3 DNA reads TGTGCCAGCAACTCGAACAGAGGGAGAGGTACCGGGGAGCTGTTTTTT.